What follows are 32 T cell receptor beta chains derived from one specimen sequenced in a study of blood T cell repertoires in COVID-19. Assay: immunoSEQ multiplex PCR; the TCRdb copy retains only in-frame clones and omits some. The sample lists around 140,000 clones, roughly four fifths seen once, with about 9.4% in the top ten. Sequenced: peripheral blood. Source of these receptors: a woman aged 45 to 65 with active or convalescent COVID-19.

The CDR3 DNA sequence: TGCAGCGCCGCCGAACAGGGGGGCGCCTACGAGCAGTACTTC. It encodes CSAAEQGGAYEQYF. The chain joins TRBV29-1 to TRBJ2-7; TRBD1 matches 8 bases. Germline values: CDR1 SQVTM, CDR2 ANQGSEA. V dropped 7 bases and J dropped 2; count of bases not matched to a gene: 10. This CDR3 has 14 residues.

The genes are TRBV5-3 and TRBJ2-7; 8 nucleotides line up with TRBD1. TRBV5-3 is marked as an open reading frame, function uncertain. The CDR3 extends over 16 amino acids. Trimming removed 3 bases from V and 2 bases from J; junction bases left unmatched: 10. CDR3 coding DNA: TGTGCCAGAAGCTGCGGCCGACAGGGGAGGACCTACGAGCAGTACTTC. Amino acids: CARSCGRQGRTYEQYF.

This rearrangement joins TRBV5-1 to TRBJ1-1; TRBD1 agrees at 7 bases. V was clipped by 3 bases and J by 0 bases; unmatched bases: 5. CDR3 length: 15 amino acids. CDR1 and CDR2 (germline): SGHRS, YFSETQ. Here the CDR3 reads CASSSGQAVNTEAFF. The CDR3 region has the DNA TGCGCCAGCAGCTCCGGACAGGCCGTGAACACTGAAGCTTTCTTT.

In regard to this clone: The junction shows a germline mismatch at one end, possibly a read error. The chain is built from TRBV4-3 and TRBJ2-2; 9 bases align to TRBD2. Germline values: CDR1 LGHNA, CDR2 YSLEER. This CDR3 is built from 15 residues. CDR3 sequence reads: CPSSQTRGGTGELFF. For the CDR3, the DNA is TGCCCCAGCAGCCAAACGCGGGGGGGGACCGGGGAGCTGTTTTTT.

The sample holds a few counts of this clone. A read error may account for a junction end that differs from germline. This sequence joins TRBV6-5 and TRBJ2-1, with D perhaps TRBD1 (5 bases). This CDR3 region has 11 residues. Germline V gives CDR1 MNHEY, CDR2 SVGAGI. The CDR3 DNA reads as TGTGCCAGCCCCGGGCAACAGGTATTTATCTTC. Its translation: CASPGQQVFIF.

The rearrangement links TRBV7-2 to TRBJ1-4; TRBD1 might be the D (5 bases). Germline CDR1 is SGHTA and CDR2 is FQGNSA. The CDR3 has 15 residues. Between the trimmed V and J ends, which lost 1 base and 8 bases, there was a span of 14 bases. CDR3 residues: CASSLVGGVDEKLFF. Written as DNA, the CDR3 is TGTGCCAGCAGCTTAGTGGGGGGGGTTGACGAAAAACTGTTTTTT.

This chain uses TRBV27 with TRBJ2-5; D might be TRBD2 (6 bases). CDR1 MNHEY and CDR2 SMNVEV come from the germline V gene (reference sequence). The germline V and J ends were trimmed by 5 bases and 2 bases, with 9 bases remaining between them. The CDR3 extends over 13 amino acids. The DNA for the CDR3 is TGTGCCAGCAGTGCGGGATTTCAAGAGACCCAGTACTTC. This codes for CASSAGFQETQYF.

The chain links TRBV6-2 or TRBV6-3 to TRBJ2-3; TRBD2 agrees at 8 bases. The CDR3 sequence is 15 residues long. Germline CDR1 and CDR2: MNHEY and SVGEGT. The V segment lost 2 bases and the J segment 0 bases; nucleotides outside the gene matches: 1. CDR3 loop: CASSYGGGSTDTQYF. Written as DNA, the CDR3 is TGTGCCAGCAGTTACGGCGGGGGGAGCACAGATACGCAGTATTTT.

This chain connects TRBV5-1 to TRBJ1-6; 10 bases agree with TRBD1. V lost 4 bases and J lost 6; bases outside the gene matches: 4. This CDR3 is built from 15 residues. CDR1 SGHRS and CDR2 YFSETQ come from the germline V gene. DNA for the CDR3: TGCGCCAGCAGCCTCCGGACAGGGGGTAATTCACCCCTCCACTTT. Translation: CASSLRTGGNSPLHF.

The genes are TRBV5-6 and TRBJ1-2, with TRBD1 identical over 9 bases. The V gene's germline CDR1 is SGHDT and CDR2 YYEEEE. V lost 4 bases and J lost 2; bases outside the gene matches: 3. CDR3 length: 14 residues. CDR3 loop: CASSPGQGNYGYTF. CDR3 sequence (DNA): TGTGCCAGCAGCCCAGGACAGGGGAACTATGGCTACACCTTC.

V gene TRBV5-6 combines with J gene TRBJ1-2; 7 positions match TRBD1. CDR1 SGHDT and CDR2 YYEEEE come from the germline V gene. V lost 4 bases, J lost 2 bases, and 8 bases stayed unmatched. The CDR3 runs 15 residues. The CDR3 here is CASSQRGRKNYGYTF. The CDR3 DNA reads as TGTGCCAGCAGCCAGAGGGGGCGCAAAAACTATGGCTACACCTTC.

The chain recombines TRBV4-3 with TRBJ2-1; TRBD2 agrees at 8 bases. The CDR3 runs to 15 residues. After removal of 1 base from V and 5 bases from J, the junction contained 4 bases not matched to a gene. The V gene's germline CDR1 is LGHNA and CDR2 YSLEER. CDR3 DNA: TGCGCCAGCAGCCAAGGCGGAGCGGGGGACAATGAGCAGTTCTTC. Translating gives CASSQGGAGDNEQFF.

The V and J genes are TRBV7-8 and TRBJ1-1, with 8 bases lining up with TRBD1. The germline CDR1 and CDR2 sequences are SGHVS and FQNEAQ. The CDR3 extends over 14 amino acids. The V and J ends lost 5 bases and 4 bases, in that order; junction bases with no gene match: 6. The CDR3 protein is CASSGTGGATEAFF. In nucleotides, the CDR3 is TGTGCCAGCAGCGGCACAGGGGGAGCCACTGAAGCTTTCTTT.

V usage is TRBV28 and J usage is TRBJ1-4; D may be TRBD1 (6 bases). This CDR3 contains 15 residues. CDR1 and CDR2 from the germline V gene are MDHEN and SYDVKM. V was trimmed by 5 bases and J by 0 bases, leaving 10 bases between them. The chain's CDR3 is CASSQSGATNEKLFF. CDR3 bases: TGTGCCAGCAGTCAATCAGGGGCAACTAATGAAAAACTGTTTTTT.

This chain joins TRBV18 and TRBJ1-4; 7 bases are shared with TRBD1. Trimming cost V 4 bases and J 8 bases; bases outside gene matches: 4. The CDR3 extends over 13 amino acids. Germline lookup yields CDR1 KGHSH and CDR2 LQKENI. The CDR3 DNA follows: TGTGCCAGCTCACGGGACAGCGGCGAAAAACTGTTTTTT. Its protein product is CASSRDSGEKLFF.

The chain carries TRBV18 and TRBJ2-6; 7 bases are a match to TRBD1. The CDR3 sequence is 17 residues long. With 6 bases clipped from V and 0 bases from J, the junction kept 8 bases outside the gene matches. The germline V gene has CDR1 KGHSH and CDR2 LQKENI. CDR3 in amino acids: CASSRQGYSSGANVLTF. The CDR3 DNA reads TGTGCCAGCTCCCGACAGGGTTACAGCTCTGGGGCCAACGTCCTGACTTTC.

Points on this clone: This specimen includes other DNA sequences encoding the same CDR3. V and J are TRBV28 and TRBJ2-7, with D possibly TRBD1 on 5 matching bases. Between the trimmed V and J ends, which lost 3 bases and 0 bases, there was a span of 9 bases. CDR3 length: 14 residues. Germline CDR1 MDHEN, CDR2 SYDVKM. The CDR3, as DNA: TGTGCCAGCAGTTTGACAGCCAGCTCCTACGAGCAGTACTTC. As protein: CASSLTASSYEQYF.

V and J are TRBV6-1 and TRBJ1-2; D not certain. This CDR3 region has 14 residues. The V end lost 2 bases, the J end lost 8 bases, and 15 bases lay between the germline ends. The V gene's germline CDR1 is MNHNS and CDR2 SASEGT. CDR3 nucleotides: TGTGCCAGCAGTGAATGGGGAGGTCCGGGGGGCTACACCTTC. Encoded protein: CASSEWGGPGGYTF.

This rearrangement joins TRBV30 to TRBJ2-7; 8 bases match TRBD2. Germline CDR1 reads GTSNPN; CDR2 reads SVGIG (reference sequence). The CDR3 is made up of 13 amino acids. The V and J ends lost 3 bases and 0 bases, in that order; junction bases with no gene match: 1. For the CDR3, the DNA is TGTGCCTGGAGCAGCGGGAGCTCCTACGAGCAGTACTTC. Translating it yields CAWSSGSSYEQYF.

The genes are TRBV9 and TRBJ2-7; 8 bases are shared with TRBD2. Losses at the gene ends were 0 bases for V and 1 base for J; bases not matched to a gene: 3. This CDR3 spans 15 amino acids. CDR1 and CDR2 (germline): SGDLS, YYNGEE. The CDR3 protein is CASSVALADSYEQYF. CDR3 bases: TGTGCCAGCAGCGTAGCACTAGCGGATTCCTACGAGCAGTACTTC. The full variable domain, completed using reference TRBV9 and TRBJ2-7, is DSGVTQTPKHLITATGQRVTLRCSPRSGDLSVYWYQQSLDQGLQFLIQYYNGEERAKGNILERFSAQQFPDLHSELNLSSLELGDSALYFCASSVALADSYEQYFGPGTRLTVT.

This clone was seen at least ten times. Additional DNA sequences in this sample encode the identical CDR3. The CDR3 sequence is CASSLVQGPPDTQYF. CDR3 bases: TGTGCCAGCAGCTTAGTACAGGGGCCCCCAGATACGCAGTATTTT. The chain links TRBV11-2 to TRBJ2-3, with TRBD1 matching over 7 bases. J was trimmed by 4 bases and V by 1 base; bases with no gene match: 5. Per the germline V gene, CDR1 is SGHAT and CDR2 is FQNNGV. This CDR3 is 15 amino acids long.

The chain combines TRBV5-1 with TRBJ1-4; a possible D gene is TRBD1 (6 bases). CDR1 is SGHRS, CDR2 YFSETQ, per germline. The CDR3 runs to 14 residues. Trimming removed 5 bases at V and 7 bases at J, with 15 bases between. CDR3 sequence: CASRPQGISEKLFF. CDR3 coding DNA: TGCGCCAGCAGACCTCAGGGGATATCTGAAAAACTGTTTTTT.

This clone was seen a few times. The V call is TRBV28, the J call TRBJ1-2, with TRBD1 identical over 10 bases. V lost 6 bases to trimming and J lost 8 bases; unmatched junction nucleotides: 15. From germline, CDR1 is MDHEN and CDR2 SYDVKM. The CDR3 is made up of 16 amino acids. CDR3 residues: CASSPPGQGHSRGYTF. CDR3 sequence (DNA): TGTGCCAGCAGCCCTCCGGGACAGGGGCACTCGCGAGGCTACACCTTC.

The rearrangement joins TRBV3-1 (or the pseudogene TRBV3-2) to TRBJ2-1, with D unresolved. Germline CDR1 and CDR2: LGHDT and YNNKEL (reference sequence). The CDR3 length is 13 residues. Between the trimmed V and J ends, which lost 4 bases and 5 bases, there was a span of 9 bases. The CDR3 coding sequence is TGTGCCAGCAGCCTAAACATTCACAATGAGCAGTTCTTC. Encoded protein: CASSLNIHNEQFF.

The chain joins TRBV7-2 to TRBJ2-1; 10 bases fit TRBD2. Losses at the gene ends were 3 bases for V and 6 bases for J; bases not matched to a gene: 8. The germline gives CDR1 SGHTA, CDR2 FQGNSA. The CDR3 length is 16 residues. CDR3 sequence reads: CASSFLGLAFPNEQFF. The DNA of the CDR3 is TGTGCCAGCAGCTTCTTGGGACTAGCGTTTCCCAATGAGCAGTTCTTC. Complete variable domain (other parts from reference TRBV7-2 and TRBJ2-1): GAGVSQSPSNKVTEKGKDVELRCDPISGHTALYWYRQSLGQGLEFLIYFQGNSAPDKSGLPSDRFSAERTGGSVSTLTIQRTQQEDSAVYLCASSFLGLAFPNEQFFGPGTRLTVL.

CDR3 DNA: TGTGCCAGCTCACCAAGATTGGGGCTAGCGGGACAACAAGAGACCCAGTACTTC. Protein: CASSPRLGLAGQQETQYF. This rearrangement joins TRBV18 to TRBJ2-5; 9 positions match TRBD2. CDR1 and CDR2 (germline): KGHSH, LQKENI. V lost 2 bases to trimming and J lost 2 bases; unmatched junction nucleotides: 12. The CDR3 has 18 amino acids.

The CDR3 nucleotides are TGTGCCAGCAGCTTTAAAGGGGGCTCCTACGAGCAGTACTTC. It yields the protein CASSFKGGSYEQYF. The chain combines TRBV7-3 with TRBJ2-7, with D possibly TRBD1 on 6 matching bases. The germline V gene encodes CDR1 SGHTA and CDR2 FQGTGA. CDR3 length equals 14 residues. The V end lost 3 bases, the J end lost 0 bases, and 9 bases lay between the germline ends.

The chain links TRBV19 to TRBJ2-7, with D perhaps matching TRBD1 (7 bases). The CDR3 is 14 residues long. CDR1 is LNHDA, CDR2 SQIVND, per germline (reference sequence). V was shortened by 4 bases and J by 0 bases, with 10 bases between the two germline ends. The CDR3 protein is CASSRRDSSYEQYF. The CDR3 nucleotides read TGTGCCAGTAGTAGGCGGGACAGCTCCTACGAGCAGTACTTC.

This chain's CDR3 is CASSWVQGMNTEAFF. The DNA for the CDR3 is TGTGCCAGCAGCTGGGTACAGGGTATGAACACTGAAGCTTTCTTT. The chain is built from TRBV5-6 and TRBJ1-1, with D possibly TRBD1 on 6 matching bases. The CDR3 is made up of 15 amino acids. Germline assignment: CDR1 SGHDT and CDR2 YYEEEE. Trimming removed 3 bases from V and 0 bases from J, with 12 bases in between.

The chain carries TRBV2 and TRBJ1-4; D is uncertain. Germline loops: CDR1 SNHLY, CDR2 FYNNEI. The ends were cut back, 4 bases at V and 7 bases at J, with 13 bases in the middle. The CDR3 runs 14 residues. The CDR3 DNA sequence: TGTGCCAGCAGTGTCGAAATTACGGGTGAAAAACTGTTTTTT. Translating gives CASSVEITGEKLFF.

The chain couples TRBV30 to TRBJ1-1, with D perhaps matching TRBD1 (6 bases). Deletions cut 5 bases from V and 0 bases from J, with 10 bases between. CDR3 length equals 13 residues. Germline-derived CDR1 and CDR2 are GTSNPN and SVGIG (reference sequence). CDR3 amino acids: CAWERGLNTEAFF. The CDR3 DNA follows: TGTGCCTGGGAAAGGGGGTTGAACACTGAAGCTTTCTTT.

V and J are TRBV28 and TRBJ2-5, with 9 positions matching TRBD2. The trim removed 3 bases at V and 1 base at J, leaving 6 bases unmatched. Germline V gene sequence: CDR1 MDHEN, CDR2 SYDVKM. The CDR3 runs 16 residues. The chain's CDR3 is CASSLALAGLQETQYF. CDR3 in DNA: TGTGCCAGCAGTTTGGCTCTAGCGGGACTCCAAGAGACCCAGTACTTC.